One and the same sample provided the 8 T cell receptor beta chains below, sequenced in a study of blood T cells in healthy people across ages. A second PCR of about 6 to 11 cycles used a sample-barcoded 5' primer and a J-beta primer mix. TCRdb re-called the 5' RACE reads with MiXCR, one entry per CDR3 protein. This sample has roughly 1.5 million distinct CDR3 sequences, with under 55% found just once. Sequencing was carried out using blood. These receptors all come from a woman between 18 and 29 years old in good health.

This chain connects TRBV7-2 to TRBJ2-3, with TRBD2 identical over 10 bases. V was clipped by 5 bases and J by 2 bases; unmatched bases: 7. Germline values: CDR1 SGHTA, CDR2 FQGNSA. CDR3 length equals 16 residues. The chain's CDR3 is CASSRGTSALTDTQYF. In nucleotides, the CDR3 is TGTGCCAGCAGCCGAGGGACTAGCGCTCTCACAGATACGCAGTATTTT.

In its sample, this clonotype was seen a few times. The rearrangement joins TRBV6-2 or TRBV6-3 to TRBJ2-1; D is possibly TRBD1 or TRBD2 (5 bases each). Trimming took 6 bases from V and 8 from J, leaving 11 bases between them. The CDR3 spans 12 residues. Germline CDR1 is MNHEY and CDR2 is SVGEGT. Here the CDR3 reads CASRGPPHEQFF. The CDR3 nucleotides read TGTGCCAGCAGGGGACCGCCCCATGAGCAGTTCTTC.

This chain connects TRBV25-1 to TRBJ2-1; perhaps TRBD2 as D (5 bases). CDR3 length: 16 amino acids. CDR1 is MGHDK and CDR2 is SYGVNS in the germline V gene. The ends were cut back, 2 bases at V and 7 bases at J, with 18 bases in the middle. The CDR3 nucleotides read TGTGCCAGCAGTGAAGGTCAACTAGGCTATCTAAATGAGCAGTTCTTC. This gives the protein CASSEGQLGYLNEQFF.

This clonotype was found a few times. The V and J genes are TRBV24-1 and TRBJ2-3, with D possibly being TRBD2 (5 bases). V was cut by 3 bases and J by 2 bases, with 11 bases left in between. The CDR3 contains 15 residues. CDR1 KGHDR and CDR2 SFDVKD come from the germline V gene. The CDR3 spells CATSDGLADTDTQYF. Here the CDR3 DNA reads TGTGCCACCAGTGATGGCCTAGCAGACACAGATACGCAGTATTTT.

This clonotype was recorded once. The chain employs TRBV4-2 and TRBJ2-1; 14 nucleotides match TRBD2. Germline CDR1 LGHNA, CDR2 YNFKEQ. Germline trimming cut 1 base from V and 9 bases from J; bases unmatched to any gene: 8. CDR3 length: 17 residues. CDR3 in DNA: TGTGCCAGCAGCCAAGTCTACGGACTAGCGGGAGGTGGTGAGCAGTTCTTC. Protein product: CASSQVYGLAGGGEQFF.

The chain joins TRBV27 to TRBJ2-5; D unresolved. V lost 4 bases and J 0 bases, leaving 12 bases between the germline ends. Germline assignment: CDR1 MNHEY and CDR2 SMNVEV (reference sequence). This CDR3 contains 15 residues. The CDR3 loop reads CASSSPGSDQETQYF. The CDR3 DNA sequence: TGTGCCAGCAGTTCCCCCGGGTCCGACCAAGAGACCCAGTACTTC.

DNA for the CDR3: TGTGCCAGCAGTGAATTGTGGACAAAAGACACTGAAGCTTTCTTT. Its protein is CASSELWTKDTEAFF. The chain combines TRBV25-1 with TRBJ1-1; tentatively, D is TRBD1 (5 bases). The V and J ends lost 1 base and 3 bases respectively, with 12 bases between them. Germline CDR1 and CDR2: MGHDK and SYGVNS. The CDR3 length is 15 residues. Looking up the rest from reference TRBV25-1 and TRBJ1-1 gives the full variable domain: EADIYQTPRYLVIGTGKKITLECSQTMGHDKMYWYQQDPGMELHLIHYSYGVNSTEKGDLSSESTVSRIRTEHFPLTLESARPSHTSQYLCASSELWTKDTEAFFGQGTRLTVV.

V gene TRBV5-1 combines with J gene TRBJ2-7, with TRBD2 identical over 7 bases. J was trimmed by 7 bases and V by 2 bases; bases with no gene match: 12. Germline V gene data show CDR1 as SGHRS and CDR2 as YFSETQ. The CDR3 has 15 residues. The chain's CDR3 is CASSLTTSNYNEQYF. CDR3 coding DNA: TGCGCCAGCAGCTTAACGACTAGCAACTACAATGAGCAGTACTTC. Filled out from reference TRBV5-1 and TRBJ2-7, the complete variable domain reads KAGVTQTPRYLIKTRGQQVTLSCSPISGHRSVSWYQQTPGQGLQFLFEYFSETQRNKGNFPGRFSGRQFSNSRSEMNVSTLELGDSALYLCASSLTTSNYNEQYFGPGTRLTVT.